This T cell receptor beta chain was recorded in a study of CD8 T cells in Susac syndrome. After extraction with the RNeasy kit, roughly 0.45 to 1 ug of the RNA was reverse transcribed using random hexamers. Coverage of TCR beta CDR3 amplification by immunoSEQ multiplex PCR extended to 54 Vbeta and 13 Jbeta. One entry per CDR3 protein, called by TCRdb with MiXCR from the immunoSEQ multiplex PCR reads. The data hold 150,000 to 200,000 distinct CDR3 sequences, with over 85% observed a single time. This clonotype was counted once. CDR3 length equals 15 residues. The germline V gene encodes CDR1 KGHSH and CDR2 LQKENI. V shed 3 bases, J shed 8 bases, and the junction held 6 bases outside the gene matches. Negative isolation was used for CD8+ and CD4+ T cells and FACS enrichment for TEMRA cells.

Specimen: CD4+ T cells from PBMCs. The receptor's source is a human donor with multiple sclerosis. The chain has TRBV18 and TRBJ2-1, with 11 bases that match TRBD2. CDR3 sequence (DNA): TGTGCCAGCTCACCGCTAGCGGGAGGTCAGGATGAGCAGTTCTTC. The encoded protein is CASSPLAGGQDEQFF.